One sample yielded the 24 T cell receptor beta chains listed below, sequenced in a study of CD8+CD57+ T cells in acquired aplastic anemia. Genomic DNA was employed as the template in profiling TCR beta VDJ and CDR3. TCRdb reanalysed the reads using MiXCR and keeps one entry per CDR3 protein. The data show some 150,000 distinct CDR3 sequences, with roughly two thirds seen just once and around 45% held by the top ten. An expansion of CD8+CD57+ cells by flow cytometry had been shown in patients chosen for sequencing. Sequenced input: sorted CD4+, CD8+, or CD8+CD57+ T cells (not recorded which) from PBMCs. The receptor source for this set is a human donor with aplastic anemia.

Many counts were recorded for this clonotype. CDR3 in amino acids: CASSFLSATGSGTDTQYF. CDR3 nucleotides: TGTGCCAGCAGCTTTCTGTCCGCGACAGGTTCAGGCACAGATACGCAGTATTTT. V and J are TRBV11-2 and TRBJ2-3; D may be TRBD1 (6 bases). The ends were cut back, 3 bases at V and 1 base at J, with 20 bases in the middle. The CDR3 extends over 18 amino acids. Germline loops: CDR1 SGHAT, CDR2 FQNNGV.

On this clonotype itself: This is likely a read error, given that the CDR3 carries no conserved phenylalanine or tryptophan at its end. The rearrangement links TRBV15 to TRBJ2-7; D call uncertain. This CDR3 is built from 13 residues. Trimming shortened V by 0 bases and J by 0 bases, and 3 bases separated the two germline ends. From germline, CDR1 is LNHNV and CDR2 YYDKDF (reference sequence). CDR3 sequence reads: CATSREVSYEQYL. The CDR3 DNA follows: TGTGCCACCAGCAGAGAGGTCTCCTACGAGCAGTACCTC.

V gene TRBV4-3 combines with J gene TRBJ2-3, with D hard to call. Per germline, CDR1 LGHNA and CDR2 YSLEER. V was shortened by 4 bases and J by 6 bases, with 11 bases between the two germline ends. This CDR3 is 13 amino acids long. The CDR3 here is CASSLTLSDTQYF. DNA of the CDR3: TGCGCCAGCAGCCTAACCCTTTCGGATACGCAGTATTTT.

This chain uses TRBV7-9 with TRBJ1-2; no firm D call. V was shortened by 5 bases and J by 2 bases, with 3 bases between the two germline ends. CDR3 length: 11 amino acids. CDR1 and CDR2 (germline): SEHNR, FQNEAQ (reference sequence). CDR3 protein: CASSQNYGYTF. CDR3 coding DNA: TGTGCCAGCAGCCAGAACTATGGCTACACCTTC.

The rearrangement uses TRBV5-1 and TRBJ2-1; the D is unclear. The V and J ends lost 0 bases and 6 bases respectively, with 10 bases between them. CDR3 length equals 14 residues. Germline V gene sequence: CDR1 SGHRS, CDR2 YFSETQ. CDR3 sequence: CASSLDATTNEQFF. The CDR3 DNA reads as TGCGCCAGCAGCTTGGACGCAACTACCAATGAGCAGTTCTTC.

This clonotype came up once. This chain links TRBV12-3 or TRBV12-4 with TRBJ2-3; D is unresolved. This CDR3 spans 13 amino acids. V shed 2 bases and J shed 0 bases, with 3 bases lying between them. The CDR3 sequence is CASSLPSTDTQYF. The CDR3 DNA follows: TGTGCCAGCAGTTTACCTAGCACAGATACGCAGTATTTT.

Of note for this clonotype: A junction end diverges from the germline sequence, so it may reflect a read error. This chain uses TRBV19 with TRBJ1-5, with 8 bases aligning to TRBD1. The CDR3 contains 14 residues. Germline V gives CDR1 LNHDA, CDR2 SQIVND (reference sequence). The CDR3 here is CASSDRGPHQLQHF. The DNA of the CDR3 is TGTGCCAGTAGCGACAGGGGTCCCCATCAGCTCCAGCATTTT.

This clonotype was counted a single time. The J gene is TRBJ2-1, the V gene TRBV5-5; D perhaps matches TRBD1 (5 bases). The germline V gene encodes CDR1 SGHKS and CDR2 YYEKEE (reference sequence). This CDR3 spans 14 amino acids. The V end was cut by 6 bases, the J end by 1 base, with 11 bases between. CDR3: CASIKGLSYNEQFF. For the CDR3, the DNA is TGTGCCAGCATCAAGGGGCTGTCCTACAATGAGCAGTTCTTC.

The J gene is TRBJ2-3, the V gene TRBV9; D is unresolved. From germline, CDR1 is SGDLS and CDR2 YYNGEE. Trimming left V 0 bases short and J 0 bases short, with 5 bases between. The length of the CDR3 is 14 residues. DNA of the CDR3: TGTGCCAGCAGCGTAGCTGGAAGCACAGATACGCAGTATTTT. Translation: CASSVAGSTDTQYF.

The chain couples TRBV7-9 to TRBJ2-7; TRBD1 matches at 7 bases. The V segment lost 5 bases and the J segment 2 bases; nucleotides outside the gene matches: 6. Germline values: CDR1 SEHNR, CDR2 FQNEAQ (reference sequence). The CDR3 runs to 14 residues. The CDR3 DNA sequence: TGTGCCAGCAGCGCGACGGGACAGCCCTACGAGCAGTACTTC. Its translation: CASSATGQPYEQYF.

The chain has TRBV9 and TRBJ1-1; D remains unclear. The CDR3 is 12 residues long. Per germline, CDR1 SGDLS and CDR2 YYNGEE. CDR3 in amino acids: CWASGSNTEAFF. In nucleotides, the CDR3 is TGTTGGGCTAGCGGCAGTAACACTGAAGCTTTCTTT.

Only one count was recorded for this clonotype. The V and J genes are TRBV19 and TRBJ1-5, with TRBD1 identical over 9 bases. V was pared by 5 bases and J by 6 bases, with 11 bases of the junction left unmatched. The germline V gene encodes CDR1 LNHDA and CDR2 SQIVND (reference sequence). CDR3 length equals 16 residues. This CDR3 reads CASSGGGQGSFQPQHF. CDR3 bases: TGTGCCAGTAGTGGGGGGGGACAGGGATCTTTTCAGCCCCAGCATTTT.

The sample holds one count of this clonotype. The V and J genes are TRBV29-1 and TRBJ2-5, with TRBD1 matching over 12 bases. With 6 bases clipped from V and 7 bases from J, the junction kept 15 bases outside the gene matches. Germline V lookup: CDR1 SQVTM, CDR2 ANQGSEA. The CDR3 covers 16 residues. CDR3: CSVAGTGGVGVGTQYF. DNA of the CDR3: TGCAGCGTCGCCGGGACAGGGGGCGTTGGGGTCGGGACCCAGTACTTC.

The chain has TRBV9 and TRBJ2-7; 8 bases agree with TRBD2. Germline loops: CDR1 SGDLS, CDR2 YYNGEE. This CDR3 region has 16 residues. V lost 0 bases, J lost 0 bases, and 5 bases stayed unmatched. The CDR3 DNA reads TGTGCCAGCAGCGTAGAGGCTAGCGGGTCCTCCTACGAGCAGTACTTC. This encodes CASSVEASGSSYEQYF.

The table lists this clonotype with many counts. The chain recombines TRBV6-4 with TRBJ1-1; D might be TRBD1 (5 bases). The CDR3 has 15 residues. CDR1 MRHNA and CDR2 SNTAGT come from the germline V gene. The germline V and J ends were trimmed by 0 bases and 5 bases, with 13 bases remaining between them. CDR3 nucleotides: TGTGCCAGCAGTGACTCGGACGGGGGATCGACTGAAGCTTTCTTT. Its protein is CASSDSDGGSTEAFF.

The chain has TRBV9 and TRBJ2-3; the match to TRBD1 covers 7 bases. The CDR3 totals 15 residues. V trimming: 0 bases; J trimming: 1 base; junction bases outside the gene matches: 2. Germline CDR1 SGDLS, CDR2 YYNGEE. The CDR3 here is CASSVGGTGTDTQYF. For the CDR3, the DNA is TGTGCCAGCAGCGTAGGGGGGACAGGCACAGATACGCAGTATTTT.

This clonotype appeared a few times. This sequence joins TRBV4-1 and TRBJ2-1, with D uncertain. The CDR3 totals 12 residues. Germline V gene sequence: CDR1 MGHRA, CDR2 YSYEKL. The germline V and J ends were trimmed by 1 base and 8 bases, with 6 bases remaining between them. The CDR3 DNA sequence: TGCGCCAGCAGCCAAGTAGTCGATGAGCAGTTCTTC. This translates into CASSQVVDEQFF.

With respect to this clonotype: Compared with germline, one end of the junction differs, possibly owing to a read error. The chain recombines TRBV7-9 with TRBJ2-7; TRBD1 or TRBD2 may be the D gene (5 bases each). The CDR3 extends over 13 amino acids. Germline assignment: CDR1 SEHNR and CDR2 FQNEAQ (reference sequence). The CDR3 coding sequence is TGTGCTAGCAGCTTAGTCTTGGGGACCGAGCAGTACTTC. Encoded protein: CASSLVLGTEQYF.

The V and J genes are TRBV7-9 and TRBJ1-1; D uncertain. CDR1 SEHNR and CDR2 FQNEAQ come from the germline V gene (reference sequence). Between the trimmed V and J ends, which lost 4 bases and 8 bases, there was a span of 11 bases. This CDR3 spans 12 amino acids. The CDR3, as DNA: TGTGCCAGCAGCTCCCCCGGGAAGGAAGCTTTCTTT. It yields the protein CASSSPGKEAFF.

This clonotype was counted only a few times. The chain recombines TRBV5-4 with TRBJ1-2, with TRBD1 identical over 8 bases. The CDR3 is 15 residues long. Germline-derived CDR1 and CDR2 are SGHNT and YYREEE (reference sequence). The ends lost 0 bases at V and 6 bases at J; junction bases unmatched: 7. DNA of the CDR3: TGTGCCAGCAGCTTGGCCCCTCTACAGGGGGATGGCTACACCTTC. Translated, it gives CASSLAPLQGDGYTF.

The genes are TRBV9 and TRBJ1-4; 7 nucleotides align to TRBD1. This CDR3 spans 17 amino acids. Germline V gives CDR1 SGDLS, CDR2 YYNGEE. The V and J ends lost 0 bases and 0 bases, in that order; junction bases with no gene match: 5. CDR3 in DNA: TGTGCCAGCAGCGTAGGTAGGGGGCGGGCAACTAATGAAAAACTGTTTTTT. Translating it yields CASSVGRGRATNEKLFF.

The chain carries TRBV2 and TRBJ1-6, with D unresolved. Deletions cut 6 bases from V and 2 bases from J, with 5 bases between. The germline V gene has CDR1 SNHLY and CDR2 FYNNEI. The CDR3 is 13 amino acids. The CDR3: CASRGTYNSPLHF. DNA for the CDR3: TGTGCCAGCAGAGGAACCTATAATTCACCCCTCCACTTT.

This rearrangement joins TRBV20-1 to TRBJ1-6, with D perhaps TRBD1 (5 bases). V dropped 6 bases and J dropped 6 bases, with 6 bases sitting between them. The CDR3 runs to 11 residues. Per the germline V gene, CDR1 is DFQATT and CDR2 is SNEGSKA (reference sequence). The CDR3 DNA sequence: TGCAGTGCAGGGGCTAATTCACCCCTCCACTTT. Its protein is CSAGANSPLHF.

A single count supports this clonotype. V and J are TRBV19 and TRBJ2-4; D may be TRBD1 or TRBD2 (5 bases each). V lost 5 bases and J lost 3, with 20 bases in between. This CDR3 region has 17 residues. Germline V gene lookup returns CDR1 LNHDA and CDR2 SQIVND (reference sequence). This CDR3 is CASSPGTGSADKNIQYF. The CDR3 bases are TGTGCCAGTAGTCCCGGGACCGGGTCCGCCGACAAAAACATTCAGTACTTC.